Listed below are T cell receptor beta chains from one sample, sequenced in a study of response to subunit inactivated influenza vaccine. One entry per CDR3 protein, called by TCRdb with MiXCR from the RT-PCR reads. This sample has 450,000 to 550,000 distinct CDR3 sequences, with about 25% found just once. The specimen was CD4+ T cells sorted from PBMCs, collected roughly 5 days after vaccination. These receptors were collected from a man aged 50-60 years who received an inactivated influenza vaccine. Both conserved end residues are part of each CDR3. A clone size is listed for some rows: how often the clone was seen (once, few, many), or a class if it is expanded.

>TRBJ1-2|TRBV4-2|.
CASSQKGRGGGYTF
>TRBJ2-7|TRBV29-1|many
CSVERTPGEQYF
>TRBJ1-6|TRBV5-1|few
CASSLRRVESPLHF
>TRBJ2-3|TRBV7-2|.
CASSFQGARNTQYF
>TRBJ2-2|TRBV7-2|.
CASSPPTGFTGELFF
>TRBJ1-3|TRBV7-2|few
CASARGSSGNTIYF
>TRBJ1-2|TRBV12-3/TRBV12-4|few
CASSLGGRYGYTF
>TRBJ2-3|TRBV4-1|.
CASSQGGSEHTDTQYF
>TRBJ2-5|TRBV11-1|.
CASSLVGHQETQYF
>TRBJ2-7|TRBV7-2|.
CASSALTNSREQYF
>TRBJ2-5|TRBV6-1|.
CASSVRREATQYF
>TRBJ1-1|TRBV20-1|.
CSATDRPFTEAFF
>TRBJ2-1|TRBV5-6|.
CASSLYPASSYNEQFF
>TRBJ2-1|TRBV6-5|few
CASSYSLANEQFF
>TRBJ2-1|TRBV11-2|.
CAGSFRGGAAEQFF
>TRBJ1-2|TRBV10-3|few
CAIRFNDYGYTF
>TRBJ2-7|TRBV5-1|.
CASSPIQGNEQYF
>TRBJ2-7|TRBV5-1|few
CASKLGGQSEYEQYF
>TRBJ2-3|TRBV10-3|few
CAISVDPIYTDTQYF
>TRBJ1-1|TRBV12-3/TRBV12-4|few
CASSFSTGGRGTEAFF
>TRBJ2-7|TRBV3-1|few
CASSQGSGRSYEQYF
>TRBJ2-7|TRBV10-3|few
CAISEPGQANRQYYEQYF
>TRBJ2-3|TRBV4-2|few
CASSQGKQGSDTQYF
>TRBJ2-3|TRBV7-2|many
CASSLARATDTQYF
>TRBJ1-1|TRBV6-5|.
CASSYGETEAFF
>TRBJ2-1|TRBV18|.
CASSPAAGGASNEQFF
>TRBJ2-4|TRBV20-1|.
CSARVGQLAKNIQYF
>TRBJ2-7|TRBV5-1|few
CASSGSGGTYEQYF
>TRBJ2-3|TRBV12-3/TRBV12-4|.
CASSFFPRGQETDTQYF
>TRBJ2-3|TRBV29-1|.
CSVVPWTSGATDTQYF
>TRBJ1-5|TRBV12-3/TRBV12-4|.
CASSLEGTGSQPQHF
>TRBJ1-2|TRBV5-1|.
CASSPEGRRSYGYTF
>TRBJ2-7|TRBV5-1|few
CASSPGLAGPRGKAYEQYF
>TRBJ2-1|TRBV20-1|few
CSARRGAESYNEQFF
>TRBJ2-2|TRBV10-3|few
CAIRSGRDTGELFF